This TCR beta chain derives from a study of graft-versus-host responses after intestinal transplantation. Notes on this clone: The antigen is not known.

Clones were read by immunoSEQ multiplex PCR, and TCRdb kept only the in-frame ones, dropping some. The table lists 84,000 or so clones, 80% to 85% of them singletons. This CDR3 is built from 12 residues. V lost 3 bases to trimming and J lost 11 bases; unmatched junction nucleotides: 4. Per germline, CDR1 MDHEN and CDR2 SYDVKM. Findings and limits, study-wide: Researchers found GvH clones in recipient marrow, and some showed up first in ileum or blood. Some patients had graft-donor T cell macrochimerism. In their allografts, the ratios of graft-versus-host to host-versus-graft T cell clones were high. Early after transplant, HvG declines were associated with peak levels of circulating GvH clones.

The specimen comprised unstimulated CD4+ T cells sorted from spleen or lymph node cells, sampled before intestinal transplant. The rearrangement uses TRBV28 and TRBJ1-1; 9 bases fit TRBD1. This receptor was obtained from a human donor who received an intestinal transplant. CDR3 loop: CASSFGQGRAFF. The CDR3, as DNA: TGTGCCAGCAGTTTCGGACAGGGGCGCGCTTTCTTT.